This TCR beta chain was sequenced for a study of blood T cell repertoires in COVID-19. TCRdb's copy holds only in-frame clones and misses some; the assay was immunoSEQ multiplex PCR. This sample has just under 350,000 clones, with approximately 82% found just once. V was shortened by 5 bases and J by 1 base, with 15 bases between the two germline ends. CDR3 length: 16 amino acids. CDR1 SGHTA and CDR2 FQGNSA come from the germline V gene. This receptor was taken from a man in his thirties or forties with active or convalescent COVID-19. V and J are TRBV7-2 and TRBJ2-4, with D tentatively TRBD1 (6 bases). Source material: peripheral blood. The CDR3 DNA reads as TGTGCCAGCAGCATCTGGACGCAGGGGGCCAAAAACATTCAGTACTTC. It encodes CASSIWTQGAKNIQYF. The full variable domain, with the rest looked up from reference TRBV7-2 and TRBJ2-4, is GAGVSQSPSNKVTEKGKDVELRCDPISGHTALYWYRQSLGQGLEFLIYFQGNSAPDKSGLPSDRFSAERTGGSVSTLTIQRTQQEDSAVYLCASSIWTQGAKNIQYFGAGTRLSVL.